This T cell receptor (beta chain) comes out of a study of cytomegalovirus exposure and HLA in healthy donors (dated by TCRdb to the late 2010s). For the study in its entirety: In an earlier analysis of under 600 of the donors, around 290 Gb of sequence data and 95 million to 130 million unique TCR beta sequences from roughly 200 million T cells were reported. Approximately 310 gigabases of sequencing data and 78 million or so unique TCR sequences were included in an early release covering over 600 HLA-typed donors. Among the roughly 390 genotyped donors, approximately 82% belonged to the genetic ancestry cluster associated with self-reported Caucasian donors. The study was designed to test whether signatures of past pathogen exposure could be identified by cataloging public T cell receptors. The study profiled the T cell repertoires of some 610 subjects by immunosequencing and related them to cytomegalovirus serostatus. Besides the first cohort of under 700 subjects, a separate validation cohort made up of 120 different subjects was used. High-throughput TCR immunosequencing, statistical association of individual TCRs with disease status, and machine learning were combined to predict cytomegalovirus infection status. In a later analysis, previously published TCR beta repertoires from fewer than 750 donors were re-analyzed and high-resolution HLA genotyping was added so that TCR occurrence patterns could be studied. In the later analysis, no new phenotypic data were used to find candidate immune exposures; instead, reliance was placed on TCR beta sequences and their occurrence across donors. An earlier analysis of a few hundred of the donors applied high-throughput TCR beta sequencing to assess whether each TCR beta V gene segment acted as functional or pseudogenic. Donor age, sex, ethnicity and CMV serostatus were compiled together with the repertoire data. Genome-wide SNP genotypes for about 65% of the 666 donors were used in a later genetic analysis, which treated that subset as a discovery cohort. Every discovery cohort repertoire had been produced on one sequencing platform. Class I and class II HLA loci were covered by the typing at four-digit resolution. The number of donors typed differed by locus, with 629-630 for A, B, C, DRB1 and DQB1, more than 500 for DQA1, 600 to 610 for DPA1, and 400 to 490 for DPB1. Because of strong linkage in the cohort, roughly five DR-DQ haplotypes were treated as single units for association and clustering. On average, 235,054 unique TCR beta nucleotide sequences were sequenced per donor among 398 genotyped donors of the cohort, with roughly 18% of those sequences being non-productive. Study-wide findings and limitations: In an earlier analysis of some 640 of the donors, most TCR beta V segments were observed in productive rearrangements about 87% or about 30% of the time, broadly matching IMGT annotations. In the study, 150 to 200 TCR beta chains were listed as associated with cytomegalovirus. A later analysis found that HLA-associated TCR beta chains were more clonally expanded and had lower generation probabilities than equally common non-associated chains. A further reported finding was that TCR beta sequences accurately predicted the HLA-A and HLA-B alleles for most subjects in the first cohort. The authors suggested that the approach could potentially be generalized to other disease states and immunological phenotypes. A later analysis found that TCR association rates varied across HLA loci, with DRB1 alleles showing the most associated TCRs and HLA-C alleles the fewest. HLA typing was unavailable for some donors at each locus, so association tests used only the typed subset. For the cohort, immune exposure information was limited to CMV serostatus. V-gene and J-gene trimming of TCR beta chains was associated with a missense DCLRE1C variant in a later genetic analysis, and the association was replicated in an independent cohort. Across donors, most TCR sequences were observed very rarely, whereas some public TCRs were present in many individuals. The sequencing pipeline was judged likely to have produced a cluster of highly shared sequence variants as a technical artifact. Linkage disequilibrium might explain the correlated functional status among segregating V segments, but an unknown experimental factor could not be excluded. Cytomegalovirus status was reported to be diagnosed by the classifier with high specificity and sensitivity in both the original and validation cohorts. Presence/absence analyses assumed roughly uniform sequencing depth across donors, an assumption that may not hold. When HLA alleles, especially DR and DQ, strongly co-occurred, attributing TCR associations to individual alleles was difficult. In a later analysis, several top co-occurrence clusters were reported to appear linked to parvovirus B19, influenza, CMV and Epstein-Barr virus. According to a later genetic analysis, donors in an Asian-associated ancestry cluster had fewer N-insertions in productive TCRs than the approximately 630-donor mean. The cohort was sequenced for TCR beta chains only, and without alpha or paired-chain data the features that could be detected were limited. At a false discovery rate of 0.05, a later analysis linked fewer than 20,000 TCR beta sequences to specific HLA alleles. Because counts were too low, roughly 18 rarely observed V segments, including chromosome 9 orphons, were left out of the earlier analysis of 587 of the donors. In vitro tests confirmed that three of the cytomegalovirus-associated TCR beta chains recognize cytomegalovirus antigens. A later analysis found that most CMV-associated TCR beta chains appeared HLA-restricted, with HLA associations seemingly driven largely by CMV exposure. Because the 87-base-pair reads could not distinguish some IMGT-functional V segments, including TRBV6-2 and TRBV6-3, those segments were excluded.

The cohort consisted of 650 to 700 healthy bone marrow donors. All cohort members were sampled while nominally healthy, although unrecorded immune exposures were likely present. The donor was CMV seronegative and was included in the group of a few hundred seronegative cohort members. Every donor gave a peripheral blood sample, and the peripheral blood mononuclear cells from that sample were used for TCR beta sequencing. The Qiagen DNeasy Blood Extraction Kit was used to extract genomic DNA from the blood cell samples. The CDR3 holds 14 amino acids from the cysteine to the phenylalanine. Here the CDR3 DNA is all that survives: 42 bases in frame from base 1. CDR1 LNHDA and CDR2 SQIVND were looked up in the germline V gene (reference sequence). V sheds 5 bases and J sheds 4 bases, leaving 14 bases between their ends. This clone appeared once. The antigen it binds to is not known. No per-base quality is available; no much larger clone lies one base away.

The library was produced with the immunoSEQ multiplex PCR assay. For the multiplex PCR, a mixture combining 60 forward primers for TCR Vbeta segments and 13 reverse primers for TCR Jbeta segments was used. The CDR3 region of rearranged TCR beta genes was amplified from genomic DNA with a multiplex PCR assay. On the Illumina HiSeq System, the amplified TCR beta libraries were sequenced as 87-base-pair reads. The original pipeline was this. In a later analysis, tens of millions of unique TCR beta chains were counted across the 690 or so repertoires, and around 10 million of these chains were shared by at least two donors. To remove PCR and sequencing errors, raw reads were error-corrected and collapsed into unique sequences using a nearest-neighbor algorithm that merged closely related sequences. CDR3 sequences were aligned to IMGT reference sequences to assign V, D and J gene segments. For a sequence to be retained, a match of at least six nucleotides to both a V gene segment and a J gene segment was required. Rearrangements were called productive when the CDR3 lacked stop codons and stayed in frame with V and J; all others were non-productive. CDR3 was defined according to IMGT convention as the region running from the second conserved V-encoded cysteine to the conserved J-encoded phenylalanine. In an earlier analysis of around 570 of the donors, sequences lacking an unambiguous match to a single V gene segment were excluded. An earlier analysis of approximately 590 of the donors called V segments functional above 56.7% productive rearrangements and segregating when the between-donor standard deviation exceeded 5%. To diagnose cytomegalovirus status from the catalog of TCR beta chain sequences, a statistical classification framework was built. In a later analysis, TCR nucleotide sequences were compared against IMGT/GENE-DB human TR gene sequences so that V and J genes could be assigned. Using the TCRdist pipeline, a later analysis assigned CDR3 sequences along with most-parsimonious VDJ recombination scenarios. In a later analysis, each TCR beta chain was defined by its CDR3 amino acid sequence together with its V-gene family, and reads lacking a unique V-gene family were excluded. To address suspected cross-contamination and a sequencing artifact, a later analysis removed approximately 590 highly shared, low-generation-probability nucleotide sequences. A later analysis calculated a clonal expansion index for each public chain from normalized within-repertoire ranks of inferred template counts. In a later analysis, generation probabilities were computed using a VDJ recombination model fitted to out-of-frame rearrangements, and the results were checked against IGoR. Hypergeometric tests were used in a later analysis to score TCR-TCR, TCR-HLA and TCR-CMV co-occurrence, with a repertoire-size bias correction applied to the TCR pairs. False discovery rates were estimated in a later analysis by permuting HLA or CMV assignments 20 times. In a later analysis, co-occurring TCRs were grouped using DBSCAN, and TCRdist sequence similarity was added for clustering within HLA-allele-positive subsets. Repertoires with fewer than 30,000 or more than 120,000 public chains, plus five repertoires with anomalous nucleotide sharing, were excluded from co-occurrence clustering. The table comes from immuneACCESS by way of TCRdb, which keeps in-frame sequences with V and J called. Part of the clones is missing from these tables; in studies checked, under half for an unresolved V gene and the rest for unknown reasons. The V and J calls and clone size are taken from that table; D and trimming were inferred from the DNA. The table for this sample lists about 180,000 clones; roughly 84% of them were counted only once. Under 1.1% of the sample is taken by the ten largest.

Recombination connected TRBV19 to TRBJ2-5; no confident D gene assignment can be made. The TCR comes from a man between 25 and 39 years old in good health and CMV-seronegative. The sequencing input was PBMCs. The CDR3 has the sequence CASSLSHAAETQYF. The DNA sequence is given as TGTGCCAGTAGTTTATCACATGCCGCAGAGACCCAGTACTTC. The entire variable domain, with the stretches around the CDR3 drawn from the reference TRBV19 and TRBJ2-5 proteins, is DGGITQSPKYLFRKEGQNVTLSCEQNLNHDAMYWYRQDPGQGLRLIYYSQIVNDFQKGDIAEGYSVSREKKESFPLTVTSAQKNPTAFYLCASSLSHAAETQYFGPGTRLLVL.